A single sample is the source of the 15 T cell receptor beta chains below, sequenced in a study of T cell responses to AZD1222 COVID-19 vaccine. The repertoire was sequenced with immunoSEQ multiplex PCR; TCRdb's copy has only in-frame clones and lacks some. This sample has roughly 180,000 clones, with roughly nine tenths found just once. The input for sequencing was peripheral blood, taken 28 days after the second AZD1222 dose. The receptors come from an adult who received the AZD1222 COVID-19 vaccine.

The chain carries TRBV6-1 and TRBJ2-2; D might be TRBD2 (5 bases). Germline V gene data show CDR1 as MNHNS and CDR2 as SASEGT. V was trimmed by 0 bases and J by 1 base, leaving 9 bases between them. There are 16 residues in the CDR3. CDR3: CASSEARGLNTGELFF. In nucleotides, the CDR3 is TGTGCCAGCAGTGAAGCGCGAGGGTTGAACACCGGGGAGCTGTTTTTT.

The chain recombines TRBV19 with TRBJ1-3; no clear D gene. Germline V gene data show CDR1 as LNHDA and CDR2 as SQIVND (reference sequence). V lost 7 bases, J lost 6 bases, and 10 bases lay in between. This CDR3 is built from 12 residues. CDR3 sequence: CASISTSNTIYF. The CDR3 region has the DNA TGTGCCAGTATCAGTACTTCAAACACCATATATTTT. The whole variable domain, filled in from reference TRBV19 and TRBJ1-3, reads DGGITQSPKYLFRKEGQNVTLSCEQNLNHDAMYWYRQDPGQGLRLIYYSQIVNDFQKGDIAEGYSVSREKKESFPLTVTSAQKNPTAFYLCASISTSNTIYFGEGSWLTVV.

This clone was counted a single time. V and J are TRBV7-6 and TRBJ2-1, with unresolved D. Between the trimmed V and J ends, which lost 0 bases and 9 bases, there was a span of 6 bases. Germline V gives CDR1 SGHVS, CDR2 FNYEAQ. CDR3 length: 12 amino acids. The CDR3 nucleotides read TGTGCCAGCAGCTTAGCGCAGGTTGAGCAGTTCTTC. As protein: CASSLAQVEQFF.

This chain uses TRBV28 with TRBJ1-6; unclear D gene. Trimming pared 2 bases from V and 9 bases from J, leaving 8 bases between. CDR3 size: 13 residues. Germline CDR1 and CDR2: MDHEN and SYDVKM. The CDR3 is CASSLIPSSPLHF. CDR3 sequence (DNA): TGTGCCAGCAGTTTAATCCCCAGTTCACCCCTCCACTTT. The full variable domain, its missing parts supplied by reference TRBV28 and TRBJ1-6, is DVKVTQSSRYLVKRTGEKVFLECVQDMDHENMFWYRQDPGLGLRLIYFSYDVKMKEKGDIPEGYSVSREKKERFSLILESASTNQTSMYLCASSLIPSSPLHFGNGTRLTVT.

This chain uses TRBV6-5 with TRBJ2-7; 7 bases are a match to TRBD1. The V gene's germline CDR1 is MNHEY and CDR2 SVGAGI. The CDR3 runs 13 residues. The V segment lost 9 bases and the J segment 2 bases; nucleotides outside the gene matches: 7. The CDR3 DNA reads as TGTGCCAGTTCGGGACAGACTACCTACGAGCAGTACTTC. Its protein product is CASSGQTTYEQYF.

The CDR3 protein is CASSIVTSGERAQYF. As DNA, the CDR3 is TGTGCCAGTAGTATAGTTACTAGCGGGGAGAGGGCGCAGTATTTT. The rearrangement joins TRBV19 to TRBJ2-3; 10 positions match TRBD2. The germline gives CDR1 LNHDA, CDR2 SQIVND (reference sequence). The V gene end was trimmed by 1 base and the J gene end by 10 bases; junction bases not matched to a gene: 8. This CDR3 is 15 amino acids long.

The rearrangement joins TRBV19 to TRBJ1-1; 7 nucleotides agree with TRBD1. The CDR3 is made up of 17 amino acids. After removal of 6 bases from V and 0 bases from J, the junction contained 13 bases not matched to a gene. The germline gives CDR1 LNHDA, CDR2 SQIVND (reference sequence). The CDR3 sequence is CASSTMTGPRLNTEAFF. The CDR3 nucleotides are TGTGCCAGTAGCACAATGACAGGGCCGAGACTGAACACTGAAGCTTTCTTT.

To note about this clone: Other DNA variants within this sample encode the same CDR3. This rearrangement joins TRBV7-3 to TRBJ1-1, with D maybe TRBD1 (5 bases). The CDR3 is 13 amino acids. The germline V gene has CDR1 SGHTA and CDR2 FQGTGA. Trimming left V 4 bases short and J 1 base short, with 7 bases between. The CDR3 sequence: CASSSGQNTEAFF. In DNA, the CDR3 is TGTGCCAGCAGCTCCGGACAGAACACTGAAGCTTTCTTT.

The chain joins TRBV18 to TRBJ1-2; D not certain. Trimming pared 2 bases from V and 8 bases from J, leaving 21 bases between. The CDR3 extends over 16 amino acids. CDR1 KGHSH and CDR2 LQKENI come from the germline V gene. The CDR3: CASSPESQAHSWGYTF. In DNA form, the CDR3 reads TGTGCCAGCTCACCAGAGAGCCAGGCCCACTCCTGGGGCTACACCTTC.

The chain couples TRBV5-4 to TRBJ2-7, with 8 bases lining up with TRBD1. The ends lost 0 bases at V and 2 bases at J; junction bases unmatched: 1. Per germline, CDR1 SGHNT and CDR2 YYREEE (reference sequence). There are 14 residues in the CDR3. This CDR3 reads CASSLEQGAYEQYF. In DNA, the CDR3 is TGTGCCAGCAGCTTGGAACAGGGGGCCTACGAGCAGTACTTC.

The rearrangement links TRBV5-1 to TRBJ1-4; no definite D call. CDR1 is SGHRS and CDR2 is YFSETQ in the germline V gene. This CDR3 has 14 residues. Trimming left V 0 bases short and J 0 bases short, with 3 bases between. The CDR3 sequence: CASSLAPTNEKLFF. CDR3 in DNA: TGCGCCAGCAGCTTGGCACCAACTAATGAAAAACTGTTTTTT.

In nucleotides, the CDR3 is TGTGCCAGCAGTCTCCGGGGGACCTACGAGCAGTACTTC. This encodes CASSLRGTYEQYF. The chain is built from TRBV27 and TRBJ2-7; D might be TRBD2 (6 bases). The V gene lost 5 bases and the J gene lost 2 bases, with 10 bases spanning the gap. This CDR3 spans 13 amino acids. The V gene's germline CDR1 is MNHEY and CDR2 SMNVEV (reference sequence).

The chain combines TRBV5-1 with TRBJ1-2, with 11 bases aligning to TRBD1. Germline values: CDR1 SGHRS, CDR2 YFSETQ. The CDR3 has 14 residues. V lost 4 bases to trimming and J lost 8 bases; unmatched junction nucleotides: 7. The CDR3 bases are TGCGCCAGCAGCATCCCGGGACAGGGGGGAGGCTACACCTTC. Amino acids: CASSIPGQGGGYTF. The variable domain in full, completed from reference TRBV5-1 and TRBJ1-2, reads KAGVTQTPRYLIKTRGQQVTLSCSPISGHRSVSWYQQTPGQGLQFLFEYFSETQRNKGNFPGRFSGRQFSNSRSEMNVSTLELGDSALYLCASSIPGQGGGYTFGSGTRLTVV.

This chain links TRBV7-6 with TRBJ2-1, with 9 bases aligning to TRBD2. Per germline, CDR1 SGHVS and CDR2 FNYEAQ. The CDR3 runs to 17 residues. V lost 1 base, J lost 6 bases, and 10 bases stayed unmatched. The CDR3 loop is CASSLGLISGGLNEQFF. In DNA, the CDR3 is TGTGCCAGCAGCTTAGGACTTATTAGCGGGGGCCTCAATGAGCAGTTCTTC.

V gene TRBV20-1 combines with J gene TRBJ1-2, with D perhaps TRBD1 (6 bases). The V gene lost 4 bases and the J gene lost 6 bases, with 9 bases spanning the gap. CDR3 length: 11 amino acids. In germline, CDR1 is DFQATT, CDR2 SNEGSKA (reference sequence). The CDR3 DNA sequence: TGCAGTGCTAATACAGGGAATGGCTACACCTTC. Encoded protein: CSANTGNGYTF.